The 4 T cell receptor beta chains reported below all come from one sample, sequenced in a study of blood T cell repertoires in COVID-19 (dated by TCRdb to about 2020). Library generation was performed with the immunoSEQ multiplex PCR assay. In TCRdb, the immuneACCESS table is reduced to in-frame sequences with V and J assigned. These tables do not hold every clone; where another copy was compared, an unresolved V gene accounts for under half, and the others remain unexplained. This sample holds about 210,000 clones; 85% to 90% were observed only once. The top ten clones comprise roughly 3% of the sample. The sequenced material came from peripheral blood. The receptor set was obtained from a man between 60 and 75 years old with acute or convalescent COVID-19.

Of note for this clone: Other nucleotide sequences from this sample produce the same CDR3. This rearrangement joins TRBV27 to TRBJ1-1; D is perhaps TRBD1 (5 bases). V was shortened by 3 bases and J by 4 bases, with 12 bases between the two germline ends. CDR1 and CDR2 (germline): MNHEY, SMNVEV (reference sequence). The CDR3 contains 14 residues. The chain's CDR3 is CASSLQGRGTEAFF. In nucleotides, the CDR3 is TGTGCCAGCAGTTTGCAGGGCAGAGGCACTGAAGCTTTCTTT.

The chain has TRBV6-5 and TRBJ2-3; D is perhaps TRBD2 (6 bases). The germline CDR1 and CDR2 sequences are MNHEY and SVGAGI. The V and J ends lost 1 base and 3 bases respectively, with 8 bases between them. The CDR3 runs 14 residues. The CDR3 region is CASSYYRETDTQYF. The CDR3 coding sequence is TGTGCCAGCAGTTACTATCGGGAGACAGATACGCAGTATTTT.

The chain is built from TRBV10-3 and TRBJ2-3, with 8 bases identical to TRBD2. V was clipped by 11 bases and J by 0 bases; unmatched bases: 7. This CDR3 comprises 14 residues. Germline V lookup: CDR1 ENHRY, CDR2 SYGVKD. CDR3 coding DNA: TGTGCCTCCGGCCCGGGGGGGAGCACAGATACGCAGTATTTT. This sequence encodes CASGPGGSTDTQYF.

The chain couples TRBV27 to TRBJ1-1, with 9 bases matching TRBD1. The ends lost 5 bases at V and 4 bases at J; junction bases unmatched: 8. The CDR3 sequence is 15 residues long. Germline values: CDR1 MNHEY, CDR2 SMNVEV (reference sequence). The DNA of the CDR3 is TGTGCCAGCAGTCCCGGGACAGGGTTCGGCACTGAAGCTTTCTTT. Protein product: CASSPGTGFGTEAFF.